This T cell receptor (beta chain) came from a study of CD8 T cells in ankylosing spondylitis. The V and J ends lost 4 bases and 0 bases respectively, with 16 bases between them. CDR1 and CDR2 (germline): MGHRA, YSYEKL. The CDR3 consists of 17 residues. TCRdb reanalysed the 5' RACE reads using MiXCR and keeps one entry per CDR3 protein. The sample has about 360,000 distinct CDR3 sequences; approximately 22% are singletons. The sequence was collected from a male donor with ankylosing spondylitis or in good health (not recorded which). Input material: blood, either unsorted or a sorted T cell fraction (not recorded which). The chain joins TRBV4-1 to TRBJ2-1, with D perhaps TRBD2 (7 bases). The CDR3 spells CASSLNGGGGSYNEQFF. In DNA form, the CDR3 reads TGCGCCAGCAGCCTAAATGGGGGCGGGGGCTCCTACAATGAGCAGTTCTTC.